This TCR beta chain stems from a study of T cell repertoires in cytomegalovirus infection. Study-wide context: In the study, CMV epitopes included recently identified HLA-C-restricted and well-studied HLA-B-restricted ones. Through public TCR beta signatures, both CMV infection and matching HLA type were indicated. Study observations and caveats: Summed public TCR beta family frequency identified CMV carriers bearing the relevant HLA. In two of eight donors, the top clonotype was HLA-C-restricted CMV-specific.

Details on this clonotype: Its antigen is currently unknown.

Looked up from germline, CDR1 is SGHVS and CDR2 is FNYEAQ. This CDR3 has 16 residues. The V end was cut by 1 base, the J end by 3 bases, with 15 bases between. From the reads, TCRdb called clonotypes with MiXCR, one entry per CDR3 protein. The table records fewer than 1,000,000 distinct CDR3 sequences, roughly 30% of them present only once. V gene TRBV7-6 combines with J gene TRBJ1-1; D is perhaps TRBD1 (6 bases). This clonotype originated in a human donor in good health (CMV status not recorded). Some clones in this sample may be carry-over from other donors' samples. The sample consisted of cultured CD8+ T cells from PBMCs, taken from culture after CMV antigen stimulation. In DNA form, the CDR3 reads TGTGCCAGCAGCTTAGAAAGGACAGACGACTACACTGAAGCTTTCTTT. Its protein product is CASSLERTDDYTEAFF.